The TCR beta chain described here comes from a study of circulating CD8 cells and anti-PD-1 response in melanoma. Study overall: Treatment was intravenous nivolumab at 3 mg/kg every 2 weeks. Anti-PD-1 was first-line therapy for about 50% of the 13 patients.

Each library started from around 15 ng of total RNA using the QIAseq Immune Repertoire TCR panel. Each CDR3 protein is one row after TCRdb ran MiXCR on the reads. In the table there are about 480 distinct CDR3 sequences, roughly 8.7% of which are singletons. The CDR3 extends over 11 amino acids. Per germline, CDR1 SGHNT and CDR2 YYREEE (reference sequence). V shed 10 bases and J shed 6 bases, with 13 bases lying between them. Live CD3+CD8+TCRalphabeta+ cells were sorted into four subsets by PD-1 and/or TIGIT. In its sample, this clonotype ranks as medium-sized. Sequencing was performed on CD8+ T cells from PBMCs, taken at baseline or after one month of anti-PD-1 therapy (not recorded which). The clonotype comes from a human donor with melanoma. J is TRBJ2-5 and V is TRBV5-4, with D perhaps matching TRBD1 or TRBD2 (5 bases each). In DNA, the CDR3 is TGTGCCGTTACAGTGGGACAGACCCAGTACTTC. It is translated as CAVTVGQTQYF. Together with reference TRBV5-4 and TRBJ2-5, the CDR3 gives the full variable domain: ETGVTQSPTHLIKTRGQQVTLRCSSQSGHNTVSWYQQALGQGPQFIFQYYREEENGRGNFPPRFSGLQFPNYSSELNVNALELDDSALYLCAVTVGQTQYFGPGTRLLVL.